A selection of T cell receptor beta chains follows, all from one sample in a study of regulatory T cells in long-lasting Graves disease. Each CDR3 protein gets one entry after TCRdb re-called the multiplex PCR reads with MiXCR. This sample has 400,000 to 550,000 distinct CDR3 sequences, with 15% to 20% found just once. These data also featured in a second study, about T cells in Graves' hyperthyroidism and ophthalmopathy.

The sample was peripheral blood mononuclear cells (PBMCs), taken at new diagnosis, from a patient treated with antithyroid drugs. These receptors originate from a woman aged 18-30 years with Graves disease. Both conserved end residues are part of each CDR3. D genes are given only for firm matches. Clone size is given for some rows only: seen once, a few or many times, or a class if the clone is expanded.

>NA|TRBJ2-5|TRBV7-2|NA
TGTGCCAGCAGCCTAAAGGGTTGGAGGGACCAAGAGACCCAGTACTTC
CASSLKGWRDQETQYF
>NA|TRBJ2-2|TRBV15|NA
TGTGCCACCAGCAGAGGATCGTTCACCGGGGAGCTGTTTTTT
CATSRGSFTGELFF
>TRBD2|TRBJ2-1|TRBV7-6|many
TGTGCCAGCAGCTTAGTTACGGGAGGGCCGGGTGAGCAGTTCTTC
CASSLVTGGPGEQFF
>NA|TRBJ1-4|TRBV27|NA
TGTGCCAGCAGCCCCTACTTTTTGGGAGGGAAGAATGAAAAACTGTTTTTT
CASSPYFLGGKNEKLFF
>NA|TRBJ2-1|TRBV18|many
TGTGCCAGCTCACCAACTACCCGTTACTACAATGAGCAGTTCTTC
CASSPTTRYYNEQFF
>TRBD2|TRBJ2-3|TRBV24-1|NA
TGTGCCACCAGTCTACCTAGCCCCCGACTAGCGGGAGTTCTGACAGATACGCAGTATTTT
CATSLPSPRLAGVLTDTQYF
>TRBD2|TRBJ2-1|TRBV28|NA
TGTGCCAGCAGCCCAAAACTAGCGGGAGGTTCCAATGAGCAGTTCTTC
CASSPKLAGGSNEQFF
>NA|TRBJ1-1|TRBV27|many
TGTGCCAGCAGTTTATCGGGGATTAACACTGAAGCTTTCTTT
CASSLSGINTEAFF
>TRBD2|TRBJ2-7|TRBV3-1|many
TGTGCCAGCAGCCCGCGGACTCCGGGACTAGCACACGAGCAGTACTTC
CASSPRTPGLAHEQYF
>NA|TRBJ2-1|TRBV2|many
TGTGCCAGCAGGAGGTGGGCCAATGAGCAGTTCTTC
CASRRWANEQFF
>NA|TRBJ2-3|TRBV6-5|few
TGTGCCAGCAGTTACTCCCAGTATTGGGGCACAGATACGCAGTATTTT
CASSYSQYWGTDTQYF
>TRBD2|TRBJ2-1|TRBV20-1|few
TGCAGTGCCCGTGGGACTAGCGGGAGCTATGAGCAGTTCTTC
CSARGTSGSYEQFF
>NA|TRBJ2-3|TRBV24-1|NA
TGTGCCACCAGTGACAGGGGTATCTCCACAGATACGCAGTATTTT
CATSDRGISTDTQYF
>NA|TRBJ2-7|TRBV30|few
TGTGCCTGGAGGGCTAGCGAGTCCTACGAGCAGTACTTC
CAWRASESYEQYF
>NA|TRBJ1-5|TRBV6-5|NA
TGTGCCAGCAGTTACGTCGGGGAGCCCCAGCATTTT
CASSYVGEPQHF
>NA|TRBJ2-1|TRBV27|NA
TGTGCCAGCAGTTCTCGCCCGGACGATGAGCAGTTCTTC
CASSSRPDDEQFF
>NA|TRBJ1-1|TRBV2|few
TGTGCCAGCATAGCAAATGAGGCTGAAGCTTTCTTT
CASIANEAEAFF
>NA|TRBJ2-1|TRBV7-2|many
TGTGCCAGCAGCTTAGTCGAGGGTTCTTCCGATGAGCAGTTCTTC
CASSLVEGSSDEQFF
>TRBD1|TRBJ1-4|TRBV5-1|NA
TGCGCCAGCAGCACCTTGGGACAGTCGCGGGAAAAACTGTTTTTT
CASSTLGQSREKLFF
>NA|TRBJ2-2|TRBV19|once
TGTGCCAGTAGTATAAGTCCCCAGAACACCGGGGAGCTGTTTTTT
CASSISPQNTGELFF
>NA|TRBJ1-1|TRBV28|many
TGTGCCAGCAGTATCTCGGGGGGGGCGAGCACTGAAGCTTTCTTT
CASSISGGASTEAFF
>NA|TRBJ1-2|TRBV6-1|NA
TGTGCCAGCAGACTAGAGGGCTACACCTTC
CASRLEGYTF
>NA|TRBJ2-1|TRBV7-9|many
TGTGCCAGCAGCTTAACGCCCCTAGAGCAGTTCTTC
CASSLTPLEQFF